Listed here are 26 T cell receptor beta chains from one sample, sequenced in a study of glioma-infiltrating T cells after dendritic cell vaccination. TCRdb's copy holds only in-frame clones and misses some; the assay was immunoSEQ multiplex PCR. This sample carries about 96,000 clones, about four fifths of them seen once, and the ten largest clones take roughly 5.6%. The sample here was blood, taken before dendritic cell vaccination. The receptors here all came from a human donor with glioblastoma.

V gene TRBV10-3 combines with J gene TRBJ2-7; a possible D gene is TRBD1 (6 bases). The CDR3 consists of 15 residues. Per germline, CDR1 ENHRY and CDR2 SYGVKD. The V end lost 6 bases, the J end lost 2 bases, and 17 bases lay between the germline ends. The chain's CDR3 is CAIRKGQGPTYEQYF. The CDR3 DNA is TGTGCCATCAGGAAGGGACAAGGTCCCACCTACGAGCAGTACTTC.

The V gene is TRBV9, the J gene TRBJ1-2; the match to TRBD1 covers 10 bases. V was pared by 1 base and J by 4 bases, with 4 bases of the junction left unmatched. The CDR3 consists of 15 residues. Germline V gives CDR1 SGDLS, CDR2 YYNGEE. The CDR3 DNA reads TGTGCCAGCAGCGTATTGGGGACAGGGGTCTATGGCTACACCTTC. Protein sequence: CASSVLGTGVYGYTF.

The CDR3 DNA follows: TGTGCCAGCAGTGGACTAGCGGGTTTCTACAATGAGCAGTTCTTC. Amino acid sequence: CASSGLAGFYNEQFF. This chain joins TRBV2 and TRBJ2-1, with 10 bases that match TRBD2. The CDR3 runs 15 residues. V lost 4 bases and J lost 3; bases outside the gene matches: 3. The germline gives CDR1 SNHLY, CDR2 FYNNEI.

The chain combines TRBV4-2 with TRBJ2-7; 8 bases agree with TRBD2. The CDR3 is 14 residues long. With 2 bases clipped from V and 2 bases from J, the junction kept 2 bases outside the gene matches. Germline lookup yields CDR1 LGHNA and CDR2 YNFKEQ. This CDR3 reads CASSQRSGTYEQYF. CDR3 bases: TGTGCCAGCAGCCAACGTAGCGGGACCTACGAGCAGTACTTC.

The rearrangement links TRBV6-1 to TRBJ1-4, with D possibly TRBD1 on 6 matching bases. Germline CDR1 reads MNHNS; CDR2 reads SASEGT. V gave up 6 bases and J gave up 8 bases, with 13 bases separating them. The CDR3 extends over 13 amino acids. The CDR3 is CASRQQGSEKLFF. The CDR3 DNA follows: TGTGCCAGCAGACAACAGGGTAGCGAAAAACTGTTTTTT.

V and J are TRBV9 and TRBJ2-7; 9 bases fit TRBD2. There are 16 residues in the CDR3. Germline V CDR1 and CDR2: SGDLS, YYNGEE. V gave up 0 bases and J gave up 2 bases; unmatched junction bases: 6. CDR3 in DNA: TGTGCCAGCAGCGTAGCGGGTAGCGGGGGCCCCTACGAGCAGTACTTC. It is translated as CASSVAGSGGPYEQYF.

V and J are TRBV2 and TRBJ1-2; maybe TRBD1 (5 bases). Germline-derived CDR1 and CDR2 are SNHLY and FYNNEI. The CDR3 contains 14 residues. Deletions cut 2 bases from V and 1 base from J, with 8 bases between. This CDR3 is CASSESGYNYGYTF. DNA for the CDR3: TGTGCCAGCAGTGAATCAGGGTATAACTATGGCTACACCTTC.

The genes are TRBV30 and TRBJ2-7; the D gene is possibly TRBD2 (5 bases). V was shortened by 0 bases and J by 5 bases, with 8 bases between the two germline ends. This CDR3 spans 12 amino acids. Germline CDR1 GTSNPN, CDR2 SVGIG (reference sequence). The CDR3 here is CAWSVLGNEQYF. The CDR3 bases are TGTGCCTGGAGTGTACTAGGAAACGAGCAGTACTTC. Complete variable domain (other parts from reference TRBV30 and TRBJ2-7): SQTIHQWPATLVQPVGSPLSLECTVEGTSNPNLYWYRQAAGRGLQLLFYSVGIGQISSEVPQNLSASRPQDRQFILSSKKLLLSDSGFYLCAWSVLGNEQYFGPGTRLTVT.

This chain links TRBV5-4 with TRBJ1-2; D might be TRBD1 (5 bases). Germline V gene sequence: CDR1 SGHNT, CDR2 YYREEE (reference sequence). The CDR3 length is 14 residues. Trimming cost V 0 bases and J 5 bases, with 11 bases left between them. CDR3 protein: CASSLDAGGYGYTF. CDR3 DNA: TGTGCCAGCAGCTTGGATGCCGGGGGTTATGGCTACACCTTC.

The chain recombines TRBV5-1 with TRBJ2-5, with TRBD1 matching over 7 bases. J gave up 0 bases and V 1 base, and 6 bases lay outside the gene matches. The length of the CDR3 is 16 residues. Per the germline V gene, CDR1 is SGHRS and CDR2 is YFSETQ. The CDR3 nucleotides are TGCGCCAGCAGCTTGAGGACAGGTTTATACCAAGAGACCCAGTACTTC. Translated: CASSLRTGLYQETQYF.

A few counts support this clone. The rearrangement joins TRBV30 to TRBJ1-2; TRBD1 might be the D (5 bases). The germline V gene encodes CDR1 GTSNPN and CDR2 SVGIG (reference sequence). Trimming removed 3 bases from V and 4 bases from J, with 9 bases in between. There are 12 residues in the CDR3. The CDR3 sequence is CAWSKGSYGYTF. The CDR3 nucleotides are TGTGCCTGGAGCAAGGGGTCCTATGGCTACACCTTC.

This rearrangement joins TRBV11-2 to TRBJ1-1, with unresolved D. This CDR3 comprises 12 residues. Germline CDR1 is SGHAT and CDR2 is FQNNGV. The V end lost 8 bases, the J end lost 0 bases, and 7 bases lay between the germline ends. CDR3 residues: CASRSMNTEAFF. The CDR3 DNA follows: TGTGCCAGCCGGTCGATGAACACTGAAGCTTTCTTT. Together with reference TRBV11-2 and TRBJ1-1, the CDR3 gives the full variable domain: EAGVAQSPRYKIIEKRQSVAFWCNPISGHATLYWYQQILGQGPKLLIQFQNNGVVDDSQLPKDRFSAERLKGVDSTLKIQPAKLEDSAVYLCASRSMNTEAFFGQGTRLTVV.

This chain uses TRBV9 with TRBJ2-1; D gene uncertain. V dropped 4 bases and J dropped 7 bases, with 12 bases sitting between them. CDR1 is SGDLS and CDR2 is YYNGEE in the germline V gene. This CDR3 spans 13 amino acids. The CDR3 DNA follows: TGTGCCAGCAGCCCTCCTGCTGAGAATGAGCAGTTCTTC. Residues: CASSPPAENEQFF.

J is TRBJ1-5 and V is TRBV30; TRBD1 matches 7 bases. Germline V gene lookup returns CDR1 GTSNPN and CDR2 SVGIG (reference sequence). The CDR3 has 13 amino acids. V was clipped by 1 base and J by 6 bases; unmatched bases: 3. The CDR3 DNA follows: TGTGCCTGGAGTGGACAGGGAAGTCAGCCCCAGCATTTT. Its translation is CAWSGQGSQPQHF.

V gene TRBV14 combines with J gene TRBJ1-6; weak D call: TRBD1 (5 bases). The CDR3 is made up of 15 amino acids. Trimming left V 3 bases short and J 6 bases short, with 12 bases between. CDR1 and CDR2 (germline): SGHDN, FVKESK. CDR3 sequence: CASSHRSQGNSPLHF. CDR3 nucleotide sequence: TGTGCCAGCAGCCACAGATCCCAGGGTAATTCACCCCTCCACTTT.

V and J are TRBV4-1 and TRBJ1-1; D not certain. Germline assignment: CDR1 MGHRA and CDR2 YSYEKL. The CDR3 spans 12 residues. V lost 4 bases to trimming and J lost 6 bases, with 9 bases between them. CDR3 coding DNA: TGCGCCAGCAGCCGGCCTGGCTCTGAAGCTTTCTTT. It codes for CASSRPGSEAFF.

The V gene is TRBV5-6, the J gene TRBJ2-3; 8 bases agree with TRBD1. There are 16 residues in the CDR3. CDR1 SGHDT and CDR2 YYEEEE come from the germline V gene. V shed 4 bases, J shed 0 bases, and the junction held 7 bases outside the gene matches. This chain's CDR3 is CASSRLDRASTDTQYF. The CDR3 region has the DNA TGTGCCAGCAGCCGATTGGACAGGGCGAGCACAGATACGCAGTATTTT.

The chain combines TRBV11-1 with TRBJ1-2; D is unresolved. Trimming stripped 4 bases from V and 7 bases from J, with 19 bases between. Germline CDR1 is SGHAT and CDR2 is FQDESV (reference sequence). The CDR3 extends over 15 amino acids. DNA of the CDR3: TGTGCCAGCAGCTCTTCCGGGTCTACCTCGGGTGGCTACACCTTC. Its translation: CASSSSGSTSGGYTF.

The chain recombines TRBV4-1 with TRBJ1-6, with 8 bases aligning to TRBD1. This CDR3 spans 14 amino acids. The germline V gene encodes CDR1 MGHRA and CDR2 YSYEKL. The V and J ends lost 4 bases and 8 bases, in that order; junction bases with no gene match: 4. This chain's CDR3 is CASSPPGQDSPLHF. The DNA for the CDR3 is TGCGCCAGCAGCCCACCGGGACAGGATTCACCCCTCCACTTT.

The CDR3 nucleotides read TGTGCCAGCTCACCACGGGACAGGGTGTACACCGGGGAGCTGTTTTTT. Protein: CASSPRDRVYTGELFF. V and J are TRBV18 and TRBJ2-2, with 9 bases aligning to TRBD1. This CDR3 is built from 16 residues. CDR1 and CDR2 from the germline V gene are KGHSH and LQKENI. Germline trimming cut 1 base from V and 3 bases from J; bases unmatched to any gene: 3.

This clone was recorded many times. The CDR3 protein is CASSQRQPNYGYTF. The CDR3 coding sequence is TGCGCCAGCAGCCAGAGACAGCCTAACTATGGCTACACCTTC. This chain joins TRBV10-2 and TRBJ1-2; a weak D match, TRBD1 (5 bases). This CDR3 spans 14 amino acids. CDR1 is WSHSY and CDR2 is SAAADI in the germline V gene. V dropped 6 bases and J dropped 0 bases, with 11 bases sitting between them.

This chain joins TRBV27 and TRBJ2-3; possible D gene TRBD2, 5 bases. CDR3 size: 14 residues. In germline, CDR1 is MNHEY, CDR2 SMNVEV (reference sequence). V shed 5 bases and J shed 0 bases, with 9 bases lying between them. Written as DNA, the CDR3 is TGTGCCAGCAGTCGTCCGGGAAGCACAGATACGCAGTATTTT. Residues: CASSRPGSTDTQYF.

The chain employs TRBV25-1 and TRBJ2-1, with 13 bases lining up with TRBD2. The CDR3 contains 17 residues. The J segment lost 8 bases and the V segment lost 3 bases, leaving 10 bases of the junction unmatched. Germline CDR1 is MGHDK and CDR2 is SYGVNS. The CDR3 DNA sequence: TGTGCCAGCAGTGATTACCGGACTAGCGGGGGAAAGGATGAGCAGTTCTTC. Its protein is CASSDYRTSGGKDEQFF.

This chain uses TRBV5-1 with TRBJ2-7; D uncertain. The CDR3 covers 13 residues. Trimming shortened V by 0 bases and J by 6 bases, and 10 bases separated the two germline ends. Germline V gene lookup returns CDR1 SGHRS and CDR2 YFSETQ. The CDR3 DNA reads TGCGCCAGCAGCTTGGTCTGGAGTGGCGAGCAGTACTTC. Protein sequence: CASSLVWSGEQYF.

The rearrangement links TRBV9 to TRBJ1-3; possibly TRBD1 for D (5 bases). V lost 0 bases and J 0 bases, leaving 16 bases between the germline ends. Germline V gene lookup returns CDR1 SGDLS and CDR2 YYNGEE. The CDR3 totals 18 residues. The CDR3 loop reads CASSVGIGDSFSGNTIYF. The CDR3 DNA reads TGTGCCAGCAGCGTAGGAATAGGGGACTCCTTCTCTGGAAACACCATATATTTT.

V and J are TRBV7-6 and TRBJ2-7; TRBD2 matches 8 bases. CDR3 length equals 14 residues. The V and J ends lost 5 bases and 3 bases, in that order; junction bases with no gene match: 6. Per germline, CDR1 SGHVS and CDR2 FNYEAQ. Here the CDR3 DNA reads TGTGCCAGCAGCCCCGGGACTAGTGTCTACGAGCAGTACTTC. Its protein product is CASSPGTSVYEQYF.